The entry below gives a single T cell receptor (beta chain) sequence along with its context. Its antigen has not been determined. No base quality information exists; no much larger clone differs at one position. The source of the sample is a study of identical twins (dated by TCRdb to the mid-2010s). For the wider study: To test whether fetal clonotypes persist, the study used deep sequencing on TCR alpha and beta repertoires from monozygotic twins, unrelated adults of various ages, and cord blood. Replicate twin experiments were performed at different times using different library preparation protocols to rule out contamination.

What the work shows at the level of the full study, not this receptor alone: Out-of-frame TCR alpha sharing in monozygotic twins was systematically underestimated by recombination models, whereas sharing between unrelated individuals was in agreement with the recombination models. Invariant T cells such as MAIT and iNKT could partly confound zero-insertion analyses, although diverse VJ usage argued against such confounding for most clonotypes. Out-of-frame TCR alpha sequences shared between twins showed an excess of low generation-probability sequences compared with coincidental sharing between unrelated individuals. Because the same donors could not be followed over many years, conclusions were based on cross-sectional statistical analysis. Abundant cord blood beta clonotypes carried fewer insertions; young adult naive repertoires showed a weaker similar trend, while memory repertoires showed none. The excess sharing between twins in beta out-of-frame sequences was weaker because fewer shared sequences reduced the signal-to-noise ratio.

Preparation of the library involved 5' RACE. Sequencer: Illumina HiSeq 2000. Template switching added a universal primer binding site, and the final cDNA carried a unique molecular identifier that allowed TCR cDNA molecules to be counted accurately. Specific primers in the conserved constant-segment region were used to synthesize first-strand cDNA for TCR alpha and beta chains. To control for contamination, each cDNA library was double barcoded with a SMART-Mk sample barcode plus Illumina barcodes. TruSeq adapter sequences along with Illumina sample barcodes were introduced in two successive PCR steps. The Illumina HiSeq platform was used with custom primers to sequence TCR alpha and beta cDNA libraries. As for how the authors treated the data: MiGEC was used to process raw reads and extract unique molecular identifiers, and MiXCR was used to find CDR3 positions. Recombination models were inferred per individual with the repgenHMM and IGoR tools using an EM algorithm. Shared clonotype analysis was performed with the tcR package in R, normalizing sharing by the product of cloneset sizes. To study raw recombination without the effects of thymic and clonal selection, out-of-frame nonproductive sequences were analyzed. TCRdb itself trimmed the public reads at Q25 with fastp, ran MiXCR and retained productive beta chains. Rows merge per CDR3 protein into single entries with the most common DNA and genes. TCRdb's processing, not the study's, gives the V and J calls here. The sample contains 420,000 or so distinct CDR3 sequences, roughly 18% of them found a single time. The top ten clones comprise less than 15% of the sample.

All donors were healthy Caucasians. The researchers also sequenced three unrelated adults who were not twins: a male aged 18 to 29, a male aged 50 to 60, and a female aged 50 to 60. Using Miltenyi CD45RO+ enrichment and human naive T-cell isolation kits, memory (CD45RO+) and naive T cells were isolated from PBMC. The sample consisted of naive T cells sorted from blood. The cell subset or site label, read with the paper, signifies: cells isolated with a human naive T-cell isolation kit. The receptor was derived from a middle-aged man in good health.

The CDR3: CSAKSGGAAETQYF. The bases are TGCAGTGCAAAGAGCGGGGGGGCGGCGGAGACCCAGTACTTC. The sequence joins TRBV20-1 to TRBJ2-5; 10 central bases correspond to TRBD2. V has 6 bases trimmed and J has 5 bases trimmed; junction bases matching no gene number 9. CDR1 DFQATT and CDR2 SNEGSKA are derived from the germline V gene (reference sequence). Taken from cysteine to phenylalanine, the CDR3 has 14 residues. The kept DNA is CDR3 alone, 42 bases in frame from the first base.